The table lists the clone carrying this TCR beta chain with a count of one. This specimen belongs to a study of blood T cell repertoires in COVID-19. As for the study in general: Collection of acute and convalescent COVID-19 samples took place in the United States, Italy and Spain.

Here immunoSEQ multiplex PCR was the method, and the copy in TCRdb shows in-frame clones only, minus some. Among 250,000 to 350,000 clones, 80% to 90% were seen once, and the ten largest hold approximately 3%. CDR3 length: 13 residues. The V gene lost 2 bases and the J gene lost 2 bases, with 8 bases spanning the gap. In germline, CDR1 is GTSNPN, CDR2 SVGIG (reference sequence). The chain employs TRBV30 and TRBJ2-3; D is possibly TRBD2 (6 bases). The specimen was peripheral blood. The sequence derives from a woman aged 25 to 39 with active or convalescent COVID-19. The CDR3 coding sequence is TGTGCCTGGAGTTTGGACTACACAGATACGCAGTATTTT. Translated, it gives CAWSLDYTDTQYF.